This entry concerns a single T cell receptor beta chain. Its target is unknown. The record originates from a study of monozygotic twins with inflammatory bowel disease. Study results and caveats: Patient repertoire variability may have increased through differing immunosuppressive treatments. IBD patients, compared with healthy twins, shared fewer clonotypes with others (especially with disease activity).

Following a re-call of the 5' RACE reads, TCRdb has one entry per CDR3 protein and lacks DNA. Reported are fewer than 550,000 distinct CDR3 sequences; the ten largest clones contain 2% to 3%. The CDR3 sequence is 14 residues long. Blood samples, whole and unsorted for T cells, yielded the isolated total RNA. Material: blood. The V call is TRBV12-3 or TRBV12-4, the J call TRBJ1-4; the D call from TCRdb, TRBD1, cannot be confirmed without DNA. The sequence was obtained from a human donor with ulcerative colitis or Crohn's disease, or a healthy co-twin of an affected twin (not recorded which). The CDR3 sequence: CASSGGGAGEKLFF.